The entry that follows covers one T cell receptor beta chain sequence. From germline, CDR1 is SGHVS and CDR2 FNYEAQ. V lost 5 bases, J lost 5 bases, and 15 bases lay in between. The CDR3 runs to 15 residues. The sample originates from a study of blood T cell repertoires in COVID-19. Across the study: Material from acute and convalescent COVID-19 was sourced from the United States, Italy and Spain.

Only in-frame clones appear in the TCRdb table, and some are missing; sequencing was by immunoSEQ multiplex PCR. The sample consists of approximately 200,000 clones, around 83% of them appearing once. The chain has TRBV7-6 and TRBJ1-4; D may be TRBD1 (6 bases). The sample consisted of peripheral blood. The source is a man over 45 who had recovered from COVID-19. The CDR3 here is CASSITGSLNEKLFF. CDR3 DNA sequence: TGTGCCAGCAGCATTACAGGGTCCTTAAATGAAAAACTGTTTTTT.